This T cell receptor (beta chain) derives from a study of PD-L1 blockade in urothelial cancer. The wider study: Patients initiated atezolizumab around 2014 at 1,200 mg intravenously every 3 weeks. Across blood samples, T cells had a median count of about 150,000.

Each PCR had synthetic TCR analog templates added to it as a spike-in. Measured with immunoSEQ multiplex PCR; TCRdb has only the in-frame clones, and not every one. The data contain approximately 79,000 clones, about 85% of them singletons. Time point reported: pretreatment peripheral blood. All patients carried locally advanced or metastatic urothelial carcinoma. This CDR3 comprises 15 residues. Germline values: CDR1 LNHDA, CDR2 SQIVND (reference sequence). The trim removed 9 bases at V and 5 bases at J, leaving 12 bases unmatched. The sequence was collected from a middle-aged man with urothelial cancer. The chain couples TRBV19 to TRBJ2-3, with 9 bases fitting TRBD1. The sequencing used PBMCs, collected around atezolizumab (anti-PD-L1) treatment. The CDR3, as DNA: TGTGCCAGCTCTGGGACAGGGATAGGTAGAGATACGCAGTATTTT. It translates to CASSGTGIGRDTQYF. The full variable domain, completed using reference TRBV19 and TRBJ2-3, is DGGITQSPKYLFRKEGQNVTLSCEQNLNHDAMYWYRQDPGQGLRLIYYSQIVNDFQKGDIAEGYSVSREKKESFPLTVTSAQKNPTAFYLCASSGTGIGRDTQYFGPGTRLTVL.